This record covers a single T cell receptor beta chain. The antigen is undetermined. The data are from a study of cytomegalovirus exposure and HLA in healthy donors. As for the study in general: HLA-typed donors contributed approximately 86 million unique TCRs, which were held in an early data release.

CDR1 and CDR2 from the germline V gene are LGHNA and YSLEER. V was pared by 2 bases and J by 7 bases, with 6 bases of the junction left unmatched. CDR3 size: 15 residues. Both 60 Vbeta primers and 13 Jbeta primers went into the PCR. TCRdb's table, derived via immunoSEQ multiplex PCR, lists solely in-frame clones and lacks some. This table holds about 190,000 clones, around 79% found once. Broader study findings: The authors later found most CMV-associated TCR beta chains appeared HLA-restricted.

Input material: PBMCs. The origin of this receptor is a woman in her fifties or sixties in good health and CMV-seronegative. The chain combines TRBV4-3 with TRBJ2-1; TRBD1 agrees at 9 bases. CDR3 nucleotide sequence: TGCGCCAGCAGCCAATTCGACAGGGGGACAAATGAGCAGTTCTTC. It translates to CASSQFDRGTNEQFF.